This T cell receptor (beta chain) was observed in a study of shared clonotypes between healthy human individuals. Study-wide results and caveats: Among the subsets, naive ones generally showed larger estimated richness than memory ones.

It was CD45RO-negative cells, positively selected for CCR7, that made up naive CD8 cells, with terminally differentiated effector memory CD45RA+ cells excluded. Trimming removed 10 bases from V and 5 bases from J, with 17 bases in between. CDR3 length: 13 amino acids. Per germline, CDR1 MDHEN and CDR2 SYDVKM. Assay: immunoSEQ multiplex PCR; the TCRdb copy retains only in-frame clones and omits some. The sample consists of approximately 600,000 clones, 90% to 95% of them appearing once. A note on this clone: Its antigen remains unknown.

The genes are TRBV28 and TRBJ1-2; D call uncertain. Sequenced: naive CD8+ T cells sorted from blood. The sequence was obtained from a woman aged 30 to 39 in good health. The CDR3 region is CATVVPSPYGYTF. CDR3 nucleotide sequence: TGTGCCACGGTCGTACCTTCTCCTTATGGCTACACCTTC.